This TCR beta chain was documented in a study of long-term antiretroviral therapy in people with HIV (dated by TCRdb to between 2021 and 2022). About the full investigation: The earliest samples were collected about a decade before the 2015 WHO recommendation for immediate ART, when ART was typically delayed until CD4 counts fell. No cross-contamination during QIAcube processing turned up in test extractions that ran a monoclonal T-cell line alongside 33 polyclonal samples. From 25 to 30 adults with confirmed HIV infection, the cohort provided approximately 190 cryopreserved PBMC samples, gathered serially across a mean of roughly 6 years (range 1-12). Among the 30 to 35 participants with HIV, around ten were female. A retrospective serial study tested whether changes in peripheral blood TRB repertoire composition and diversity were associated with ART initiation and durable HIV suppression. The investigation overall reported the following: Limited PBMC availability meant only the TCR beta chain was sequenced, without alpha chain pairing. The samples were dated from about 2003 to 2017, and the ART regimens that were used may be less effective than current ART regimens. Inferences about post-ART repertoire changes were limited because no data were available on ART adherence, viral resistance or therapy changes. At every time point, the repertoire was dominated by expanded TRB clones first identified before ART initiation, although this dominance fluctuated and, in many PLHIV, declined after ART. Compared with controls, HIV repertoires had narrower CDR3 length ranges, and the network structure pointed to an antigen-experienced repertoire that shifted only slightly toward naive after ART. Starting ART was linked to a significant rise in TRB diversity, yet even with long-term ART the diversity remained significantly lower than in transplant donor controls. Because pre-ART samples had limited cell numbers, unsorted PBMC were profiled rather than sorted CD4+ and CD8+ T cells.

Inclusion was restricted to participants for whom at least one PBMC sample before ART initiation and at least two post-ART samples were available. Treatment was received in the United States of America by all participants with HIV. Cryopreserved samples of 1-10 million PBMC were thawed and washed before DNA extraction. At the time of the earliest PBMC sample, participants with HIV were aged between roughly 20 and 55 years. Each participant contributed PBMC samples from 1-4 timepoints before ART initiation and 2-8 timepoints after ART initiation, with a median of 7 samples. For every participant, serial HIV viral load, CD4+ T-cell count, ART history and demographic data were obtained. Genomic DNA was extracted from unsorted PBMC with a Qiagen kit on a QIAcube, with processing performed in batches of 12 samples. This clone has a single count. Its antigen has not been determined. One base away there is no much larger clone; base qualities are not given.

Sequencing of the TRB variable region was done with the immunoSEQ hsTCRB v3.0 assay at survey level resolution. The targeted TRB sequencing depth was 40,000-50,000 T-cell genomes per sample. An Illumina MiSeq with a v3 150-cycle kit was used to sequence the pooled TRB libraries. Per the source publication's procedure: Analysis of repertoires was carried out in R inside a reproducible Nextflow workflow spanning QC, data transformation and analysis. LymphoSeq2, an R package for exploring AIRR-Seq data, was used to implement custom analyses. A few samples that produced fewer than 5000 total TRB sequences were removed, so 150 to 200 HIV repertoires were analyzed. Among the 190 or so HIV repertoires that were kept, almost 60 were collected before ART initiation and about 130 were collected after ART initiation. Each repertoire was downsampled to 5000 TRB nucleotide sequences, and summary statistics were averaged across 100 downsampling iterations. Only TRB sequences with CDR3 regions of at least seven amino acids were retained for analysis. Diversity was assessed using a clonality score derived from Shannon entropy and using the Gini coefficient. In the repertoire networks, any two of the top 5000 CDR3 amino acid sequences were connected whenever the two sequences differed by an edit distance of one. Antigen specificity groups and MHC restriction were predicted for TRB CDR3 amino acid sequences with GLIPH2. To flag known CMV, EBV, HIV or tissue antigen associations, CDR3 amino acid sequences were matched against VDJdb and McPAS-TCR. Pre-ART, post-ART and control groups were compared with Wilcoxon signed-rank tests and Holm-Bonferroni correction. In its TCRdb copy, this immuneACCESS table keeps in-frame sequences only and misses some clones. Where compared with another copy, unresolved V genes explain less than half of these, and the others have no known cause. The DNA was the basis for D and trimming; V, J and clone size are from that table. For this sample the table gives 20,000 to 25,000 clones, of which 70% to 90% were detected only once. Under 4.5% of the sample comes from the top ten.

V and J lose 4 bases and 2 bases, and a span of 18 bases separates them. Inclusive of the bounding cysteine and phenylalanine, the CDR3 is 17 residues long. Just the 51-base CDR3 DNA is kept, in frame starting at base 1. For CDR1 and CDR2, the germline V gene lists SGHRS and YFSETQ. The sequenced sample was unsorted PBMCs, obtained roughly 4 years after starting antiretroviral therapy. This sequence uses TRBV5-1 and TRBJ2-2; too little of a D gene remains to name it. The origin of this receptor is a man aged 18 to 30 with HIV. The nucleotides are TGCGCCAGCAGCGGCCGCTCCCATGGCGGTAACACCGGGGAGCTGTTTTTT. The translation is CASSGRSHGGNTGELFF.